The present entry profiles one T cell receptor (beta chain) with its context. Its antigen is unknown. The record has no base qualities; no much larger clone is one base away. The sample comes from a study of cytomegalovirus exposure and HLA in healthy donors (dated by TCRdb to about 2017). For the wider study: In an earlier analysis of around 540 of the donors, about 260 Gb of sequence data and some 100 million unique TCR beta sequences from about 190 million T cells were reported. On average, roughly 250,000 unique TCR beta nucleotide sequences were sequenced per donor among some 430 genotyped donors of the cohort, with roughly 18% of those sequences being non-productive. The study was designed to test whether signatures of past pathogen exposure could be identified by cataloging public T cell receptors. A later analysis re-examined previously published TCR beta repertoires from just over 650 donors and added high-resolution HLA genotyping to investigate patterns of TCR occurrence. HLA typing included class I and class II loci at four-digit resolution. Of the roughly 400 genotyped donors, around 81% fell in the genetic ancestry cluster associated with self-reported Caucasian donors. Five DR-DQ haplotypes were treated as single units for association and clustering because of strong linkage in the cohort. In the later analysis, no new phenotypic data were used to find candidate immune exposures; instead, reliance was placed on TCR beta sequences and their occurrence across donors. All discovery cohort repertoires had been generated using a single sequencing platform. Along with the approximately 700-subject first cohort, a separate validation cohort of over 90 different subjects was used. The T cell repertoires of about 700 subjects were profiled by immunosequencing and related to cytomegalovirus serostatus. Donor age, sex, ethnicity and CMV serostatus were compiled together with the repertoire data. An early release that covered about 640 HLA-typed donors contained about 300 gigabases of sequencing data and 75 million to 100 million unique TCR sequences. A later genetic analysis used genome-wide SNP genotypes for about 65% of the 666 donors, treating that subset as a discovery cohort. In an earlier analysis of roughly 580 of the donors, high-throughput TCR beta sequencing was used to judge whether each TCR beta V gene segment behaved as functional or pseudogenic. The number of typed donors differed by locus: roughly 629-640 for A, B, C, DRB1 and DQB1; 500 to 550 for DQA1; around 610 for DPA1; and 450 to 480 for DPB1. The study combined high-throughput TCR immunosequencing, statistical association of individual TCRs with disease status, and machine learning to predict cytomegalovirus infection status.

What the work shows at the level of the full study, not this receptor alone: Assigning TCR associations to individual alleles was difficult when HLA alleles, especially DR and DQ, strongly co-occurred. An association between a missense DCLRE1C variant and V-gene and J-gene trimming of TCR beta chains was found in a later genetic analysis and replicated in an independent cohort. Because counts were too low, some 16 rarely observed V segments, including chromosome 9 orphons, were excluded from the earlier analysis of a few hundred of the donors. Specific HLA alleles were associated with over 15,000 TCR beta sequences at a false discovery rate of 0.05 in a later analysis. A later genetic analysis reported fewer N-insertions in productive TCRs among donors in an Asian-associated ancestry cluster than the approximately 700-donor mean. In a later analysis, the rate of TCR association differed among HLA loci, with DRB1 alleles having the most associated TCRs and HLA-C alleles having the fewest. Most TCR sequences were observed very rarely across donors, whereas some public TCRs were present in many individuals. The presence/absence analyses assumed that sequencing depth was roughly uniform across donors, and that assumption may not be true. In vitro tests confirmed that a few of the cytomegalovirus-associated TCR beta chains recognize cytomegalovirus antigens. The authors suggested that the approach could potentially be generalized to other disease states and immunological phenotypes. HLA typing was unavailable for some donors at each locus, so association tests used only the typed subset. A later analysis found that most CMV-associated TCR beta chains appeared HLA-restricted, with HLA associations seemingly driven largely by CMV exposure. In both the original and validation cohorts, the classifier was reported to diagnose cytomegalovirus status with high specificity and sensitivity. The study gave a list of 150 to 200 TCR beta chains associated with cytomegalovirus. The 87-base-pair reads could not distinguish some IMGT-functional V segments, including TRBV6-2 and TRBV6-3, so those segments were excluded. A further reported finding was that TCR beta sequences accurately predicted the HLA-A and HLA-B alleles for most subjects in the first cohort. Only TCR beta chains were sequenced in this cohort, and the absence of alpha or paired-chain data limited detectable features. In a later analysis, several top co-occurrence clusters were reported to appear linked to parvovirus B19, influenza, CMV and Epstein-Barr virus. Broadly in line with IMGT annotations, most TCR beta V segments showed up in productive rearrangements about 87% or about 30% of the time in an earlier analysis of approximately 600 of the donors. A later analysis found that HLA-associated TCR beta chains were more clonally expanded and had lower generation probabilities than equally common non-associated chains. Correlated functional status among segregating V segments might reflect linkage disequilibrium, but an unknown experimental factor could not be ruled out. A cluster of highly shared sequence variants was judged likely to represent a technical artifact of the sequencing pipeline. For the cohort, immune exposure information was limited to CMV serostatus.

Library prep was done by the immunoSEQ multiplex PCR assay. For the multiplex PCR, a mixture combining 60 forward primers for TCR Vbeta segments and 13 reverse primers for TCR Jbeta segments was used. Amplification of the CDR3 region of rearranged TCR beta genes was performed with a multiplex PCR assay on genomic DNA. The Illumina HiSeq System was used to sequence the amplified TCR beta libraries as 87-base-pair reads. On the study's bioinformatics: Across the 500 to 750 repertoires, a later analysis counted approximately 75 million unique TCR beta chains, 9.5 million to 12 million of which were shared by at least two donors. Raw reads were error-corrected and collapsed into unique sequences with a nearest-neighbor algorithm that merged closely related sequences to remove PCR and sequencing errors. CDR3 sequences were aligned to IMGT reference sequences to assign V, D and J gene segments. For a sequence to be retained, a match of at least six nucleotides to both a V gene segment and a J gene segment was required. Rearrangements were classified as productive when the CDR3 lacked stop codons and remained in frame with V and J, and all other rearrangements were classified as non-productive. Following IMGT convention, CDR3 was defined as the stretch from the second conserved V-encoded cysteine to the conserved J-encoded phenylalanine. In an earlier analysis of 550 to 650 of the donors, sequences lacking an unambiguous match to a single V gene segment were excluded. An earlier analysis of a few hundred of the donors called V segments functional above 56.7% productive rearrangements and segregating when the between-donor standard deviation exceeded 5%. To diagnose cytomegalovirus status from the catalog of TCR beta chain sequences, a statistical classification framework was built. V and J gene assignment, in a later analysis, came from comparing TCR nucleotide sequences with IMGT/GENE-DB human TR gene sequences. The TCRdist pipeline was used in a later analysis to assign CDR3 sequences and most-parsimonious VDJ recombination scenarios. In a later analysis, every TCR beta chain was defined by the combination of its CDR3 amino acid sequence and its V-gene family, and reads without a unique V-gene family were dropped. A later analysis removed 550 to 650 highly shared, low-generation-probability nucleotide sequences to deal with suspected cross-contamination and a sequencing artifact. A later analysis calculated a clonal expansion index for each public chain from normalized within-repertoire ranks of inferred template counts. A later analysis computed generation probabilities with a VDJ recombination model fitted to out-of-frame rearrangements, and checked the results against IGoR. A later analysis scored TCR-TCR, TCR-HLA and TCR-CMV co-occurrence with hypergeometric tests, applying a repertoire-size bias correction to TCR pairs. To estimate false discovery rates, a later analysis permuted the HLA or CMV assignments 20 times. In a later analysis, co-occurring TCRs were grouped using DBSCAN, with TCRdist sequence similarity added in when clustering inside HLA-allele-positive subsets. For co-occurrence clustering, repertoires with fewer than 30,000 or more than 120,000 public chains were excluded, along with roughly 5 repertoires with anomalous nucleotide sharing. Imported from immuneACCESS, the table was reduced by TCRdb to in-frame sequences with V and J called. These copies leave out some clones; in studies compared against another copy, an unresolved V gene accounts for under half, and the cause of the remainder is not known. That table furnishes V, J and clone size, whereas the DNA furnished D and trimming. For this sample the table gives around 240,000 clones, of which roughly 82% were detected only once. Roughly 5% of the sample comes from the top ten.

CDR1 and CDR2, per the germline V gene (reference sequence), are MNHNY and SVGAGI. Including cysteine and phenylalanine, the CDR3 has 15 amino acids. Only CDR3 DNA remains: 45 bases, in frame from the first base. A distance of 11 bases separates the germline ends of V and J, which lose 5 bases and 0 bases respectively. In total, 500 to 700 healthy bone marrow donors made up the cohort. At the time of sampling, all cohort members were nominally healthy, though unrecorded immune exposures were likely present. The donor tested CMV seropositive, placing the donor among the 290 or so seropositive members of the cohort. Every donor gave a peripheral blood sample, and the peripheral blood mononuclear cells from that sample were used for TCR beta sequencing. Genomic DNA extraction from the blood cell samples was performed with the Qiagen DNeasy Blood Extraction Kit.

This sequence was found in a woman in her 40s in good health and CMV-seropositive. Sequencing used PBMCs. This receptor chain uses TRBV6-6 and TRBJ1-3; no D gene can be assigned with confidence. For the CDR3, the sequence is CASSPRVDSGNTIYF. The nucleotides read TGTGCCAGCAGTCCTCGGGTTGACTCTGGAAACACCATATATTTT.